This T cell receptor (beta chain) was found in a study of blood T cell repertoires in COVID-19. Study summary: Both acute and convalescent COVID-19 samples were obtained from the United States, Italy and Spain. PBMCs, B-cell-depleted T cells, or T cells were the source of the cDNA or gDNA that made up the material.

Some clones are missing from TCRdb's copy, which holds only in-frame ones; the method was immunoSEQ multiplex PCR. The table records 100,000 or so clones, roughly 86% of them present only once. The sample holds a few counts of this clone. The sequencing sample was made of peripheral blood. The TCR was taken from a woman aged 55-70 years in a cohort sampled during active or convalescent COVID-19.

The CDR3 sequence is CASSLVPTGAGYGYTF. The CDR3, as DNA: TGCGCCAGCAGCTTGGTGCCGACAGGGGCGGGCTATGGCTACACCTTC. The chain has TRBV5-1 and TRBJ1-2; 8 bases map to TRBD1. J gave up 4 bases and V 0 bases, and 8 bases lay outside the gene matches. In germline, CDR1 is SGHRS, CDR2 YFSETQ. The CDR3 has 16 residues.